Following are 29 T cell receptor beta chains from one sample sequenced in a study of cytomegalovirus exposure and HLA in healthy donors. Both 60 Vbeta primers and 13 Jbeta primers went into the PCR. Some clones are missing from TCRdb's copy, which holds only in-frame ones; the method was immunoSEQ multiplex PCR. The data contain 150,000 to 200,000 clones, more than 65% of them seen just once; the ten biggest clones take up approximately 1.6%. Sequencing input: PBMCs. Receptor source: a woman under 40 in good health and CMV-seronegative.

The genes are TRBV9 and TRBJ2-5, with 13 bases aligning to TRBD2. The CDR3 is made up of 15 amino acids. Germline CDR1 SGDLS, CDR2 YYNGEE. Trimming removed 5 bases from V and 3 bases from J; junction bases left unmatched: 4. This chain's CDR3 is CASSGLAGVEETQYF. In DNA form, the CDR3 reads TGTGCCAGCAGTGGACTAGCGGGAGTAGAAGAGACCCAGTACTTC.

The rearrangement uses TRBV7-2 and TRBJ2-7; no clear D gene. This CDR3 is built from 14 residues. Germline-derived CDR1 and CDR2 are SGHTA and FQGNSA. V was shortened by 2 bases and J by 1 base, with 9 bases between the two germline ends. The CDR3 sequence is CASSLSHSSYEQYF. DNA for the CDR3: TGTGCCAGCAGCTTAAGTCACAGTTCCTACGAGCAGTACTTC.

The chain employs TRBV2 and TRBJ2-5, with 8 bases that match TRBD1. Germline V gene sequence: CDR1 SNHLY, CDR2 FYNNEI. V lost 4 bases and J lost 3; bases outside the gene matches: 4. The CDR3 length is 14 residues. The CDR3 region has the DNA TGTGCCAGCAGTGCGACAGGGGACAAAGAGACCCAGTACTTC. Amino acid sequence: CASSATGDKETQYF.

The CDR3 sequence is CASSPGEIGNTIYF. CDR3 in DNA: TGCGCCAGCAGCCCGGGGGAAATCGGAAACACCATATATTTT. The V call is TRBV5-1, the J call TRBJ1-3, with a tentative D call TRBD1 (5 bases). The CDR3 sequence is 14 residues long. Trimming stripped 4 bases from V and 4 bases from J, with 12 bases between. Germline assignment: CDR1 SGHRS and CDR2 YFSETQ.

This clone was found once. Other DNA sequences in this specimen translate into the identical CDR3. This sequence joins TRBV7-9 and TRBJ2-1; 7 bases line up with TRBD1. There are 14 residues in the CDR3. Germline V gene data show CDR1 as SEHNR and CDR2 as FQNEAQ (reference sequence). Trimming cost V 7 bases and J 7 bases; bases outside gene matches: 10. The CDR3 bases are TGTGCCAGCAAAGTGGACAGGAATTATAATGAGCAGTTCTTC. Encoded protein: CASKVDRNYNEQFF.

For the CDR3, the DNA is TGTGCCAGTAGTATCACCTGGGGACAGGAGGACTACGAGCAGTACTTC. Protein sequence: CASSITWGQEDYEQYF. The genes are TRBV19 and TRBJ2-7; the match to TRBD1 covers 8 bases. J was trimmed by 3 bases and V by 3 bases; bases with no gene match: 10. The CDR3 sequence is 16 residues long. The germline V gene has CDR1 LNHDA and CDR2 SQIVND (reference sequence).

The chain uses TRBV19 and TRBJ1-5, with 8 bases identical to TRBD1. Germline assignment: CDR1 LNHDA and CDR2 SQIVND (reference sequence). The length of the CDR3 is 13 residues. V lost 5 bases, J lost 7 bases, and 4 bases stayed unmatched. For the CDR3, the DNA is TGTGCCAGTAGTCGGACAGGGAAACAGCCCCAGCATTTT. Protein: CASSRTGKQPQHF.

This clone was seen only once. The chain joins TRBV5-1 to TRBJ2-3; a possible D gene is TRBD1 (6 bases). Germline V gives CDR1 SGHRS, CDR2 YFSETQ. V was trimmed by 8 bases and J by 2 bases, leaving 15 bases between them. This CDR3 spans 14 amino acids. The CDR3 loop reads CASGREGDTDTQYF. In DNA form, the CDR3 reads TGCGCCAGTGGGAGAGAGGGGGACACAGATACGCAGTATTTT.

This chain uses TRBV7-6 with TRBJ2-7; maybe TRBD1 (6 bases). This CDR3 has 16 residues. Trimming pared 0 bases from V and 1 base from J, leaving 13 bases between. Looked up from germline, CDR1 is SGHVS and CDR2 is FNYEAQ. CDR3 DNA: TGTGCCAGCAGCTTAGCCAGGGGACACCAGTCCTACGAGCAGTACTTC. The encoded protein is CASSLARGHQSYEQYF.

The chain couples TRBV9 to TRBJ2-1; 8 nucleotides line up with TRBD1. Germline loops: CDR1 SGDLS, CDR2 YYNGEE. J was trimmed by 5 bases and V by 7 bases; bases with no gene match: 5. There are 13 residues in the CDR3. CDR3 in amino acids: CASADRADNEQFF. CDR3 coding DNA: TGTGCCAGCGCGGACAGGGCAGACAATGAGCAGTTCTTC.

CDR3 loop: CASSLGQFYEQYF. DNA of the CDR3: TGTGCCAGCAGCCTAGGACAGTTCTACGAGCAGTACTTC. The rearrangement uses TRBV7-2 and TRBJ2-7; a possible D gene is TRBD1 (6 bases). The CDR3 extends over 13 amino acids. The germline gives CDR1 SGHTA, CDR2 FQGNSA. V was pared by 5 bases and J by 3 bases, with 11 bases between.

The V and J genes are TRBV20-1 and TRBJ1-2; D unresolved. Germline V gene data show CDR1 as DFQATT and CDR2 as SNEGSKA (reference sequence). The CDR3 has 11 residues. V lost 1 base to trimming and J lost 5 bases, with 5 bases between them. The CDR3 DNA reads TGCAGTGCTAGAGTGGAGTATGGCTACACCTTC. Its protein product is CSARVEYGYTF.

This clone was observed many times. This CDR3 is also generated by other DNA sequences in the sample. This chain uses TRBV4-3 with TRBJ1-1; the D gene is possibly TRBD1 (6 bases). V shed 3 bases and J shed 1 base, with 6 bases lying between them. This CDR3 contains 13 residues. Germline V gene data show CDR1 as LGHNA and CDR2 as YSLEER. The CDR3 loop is CASSQDRNTEAFF. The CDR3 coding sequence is TGCGCCAGCAGCCAGGACAGGAACACTGAAGCTTTCTTT.

The chain's CDR3 is CASSQDPWQGQETQYF. The CDR3 region has the DNA TGTGCCAGCAGCCAAGACCCGTGGCAGGGCCAAGAGACCCAGTACTTC. V is TRBV4-2 and J is TRBJ2-5; possible D gene TRBD1, 5 bases. This CDR3 spans 16 amino acids. V lost 0 bases and J lost 1, with 12 bases in between. Germline V gene lookup returns CDR1 LGHNA and CDR2 YNFKEQ.

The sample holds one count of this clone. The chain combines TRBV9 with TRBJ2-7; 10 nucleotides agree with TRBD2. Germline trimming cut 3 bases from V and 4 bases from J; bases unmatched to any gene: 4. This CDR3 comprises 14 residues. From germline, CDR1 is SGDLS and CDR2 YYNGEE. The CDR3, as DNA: TGTGCCAGCAGCGAAGGGACTAGCGAGTACGAGCAGTACTTC. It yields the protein CASSEGTSEYEQYF.

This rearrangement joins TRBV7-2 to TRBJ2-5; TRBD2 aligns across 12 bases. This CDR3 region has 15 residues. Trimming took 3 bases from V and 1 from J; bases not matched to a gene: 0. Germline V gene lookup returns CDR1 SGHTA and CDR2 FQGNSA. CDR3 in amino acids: CASSLTSGSQETQYF. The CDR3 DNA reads TGTGCCAGCAGCTTGACTAGCGGGAGCCAAGAGACCCAGTACTTC.

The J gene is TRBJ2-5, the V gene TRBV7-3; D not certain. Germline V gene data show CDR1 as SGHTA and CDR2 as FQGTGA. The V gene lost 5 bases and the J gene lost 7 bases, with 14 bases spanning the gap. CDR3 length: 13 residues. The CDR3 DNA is TGTGCCAGCAGCCCTGGAGCCCGCGGGACCCAGTACTTC. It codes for CASSPGARGTQYF.

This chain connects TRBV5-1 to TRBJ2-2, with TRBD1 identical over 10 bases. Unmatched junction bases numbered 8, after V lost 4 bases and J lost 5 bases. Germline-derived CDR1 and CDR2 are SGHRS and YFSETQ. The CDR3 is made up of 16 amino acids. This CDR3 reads CASSNTPGQGTGELFF. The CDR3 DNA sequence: TGCGCCAGCAGCAATACACCGGGACAGGGGACCGGGGAGCTGTTTTTT.

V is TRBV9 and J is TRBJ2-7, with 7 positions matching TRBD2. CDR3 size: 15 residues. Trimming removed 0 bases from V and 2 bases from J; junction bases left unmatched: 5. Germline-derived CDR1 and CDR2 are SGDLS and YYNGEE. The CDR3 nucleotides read TGTGCCAGCAGCGTAGGTAACGGGGGGACCTACGAGCAGTACTTC. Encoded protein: CASSVGNGGTYEQYF. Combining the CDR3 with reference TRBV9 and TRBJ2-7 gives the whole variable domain DSGVTQTPKHLITATGQRVTLRCSPRSGDLSVYWYQQSLDQGLQFLIQYYNGEERAKGNILERFSAQQFPDLHSELNLSSLELGDSALYFCASSVGNGGTYEQYFGPGTRLTVT.

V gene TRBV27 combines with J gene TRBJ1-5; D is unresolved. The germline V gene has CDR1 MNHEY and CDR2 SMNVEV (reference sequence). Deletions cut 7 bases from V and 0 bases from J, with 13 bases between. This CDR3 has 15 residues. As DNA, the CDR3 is TGTGCCAGCAAAGACATCAGTTATAGCAATCAGCCCCAGCATTTT. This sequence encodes CASKDISYSNQPQHF.

Written as DNA, the CDR3 is TGTGCCAGCAGCTCGGGGGCCGGGACAGAGGTTAACGGCTACACCTTC. Translation gives CASSSGAGTEVNGYTF. J is TRBJ1-2 and V is TRBV7-9; 7 bases agree with TRBD1. The CDR3 covers 16 residues. J gave up 8 bases and V 4 bases, and 16 bases lay outside the gene matches. From germline, CDR1 is SEHNR and CDR2 FQNEAQ (reference sequence).

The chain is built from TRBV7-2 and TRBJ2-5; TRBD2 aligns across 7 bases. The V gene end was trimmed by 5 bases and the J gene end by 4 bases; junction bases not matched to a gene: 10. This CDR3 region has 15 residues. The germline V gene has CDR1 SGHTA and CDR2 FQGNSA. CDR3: CASSLLKAGVETQYF. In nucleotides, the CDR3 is TGTGCCAGCAGCCTCCTGAAGGCGGGAGTAGAGACCCAGTACTTC.

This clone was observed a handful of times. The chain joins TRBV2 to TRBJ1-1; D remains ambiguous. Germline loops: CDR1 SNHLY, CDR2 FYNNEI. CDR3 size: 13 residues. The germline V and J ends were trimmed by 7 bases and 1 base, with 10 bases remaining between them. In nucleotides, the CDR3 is TGTGCCAGCACCCAAGAGGGGAACACTGAAGCTTTCTTT. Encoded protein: CASTQEGNTEAFF.

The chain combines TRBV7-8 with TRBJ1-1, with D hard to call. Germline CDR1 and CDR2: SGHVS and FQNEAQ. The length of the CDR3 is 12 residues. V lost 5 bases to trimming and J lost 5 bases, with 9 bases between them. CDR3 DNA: TGTGCCAGCAGCCCGGGGTTAACTGAAGCTTTCTTT. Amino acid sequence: CASSPGLTEAFF.

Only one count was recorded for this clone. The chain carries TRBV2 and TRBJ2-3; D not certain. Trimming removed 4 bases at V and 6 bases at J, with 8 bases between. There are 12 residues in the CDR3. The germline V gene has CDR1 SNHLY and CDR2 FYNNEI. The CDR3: CASSATWDTQYF. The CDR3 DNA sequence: TGTGCCAGCAGTGCCACATGGGATACGCAGTATTTT.

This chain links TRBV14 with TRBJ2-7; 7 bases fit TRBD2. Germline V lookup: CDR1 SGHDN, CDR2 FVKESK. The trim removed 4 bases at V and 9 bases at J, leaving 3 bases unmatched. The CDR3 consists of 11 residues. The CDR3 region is CASSPGGRQYF. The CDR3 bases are TGTGCCAGCAGCCCCGGGGGGAGGCAGTACTTC.

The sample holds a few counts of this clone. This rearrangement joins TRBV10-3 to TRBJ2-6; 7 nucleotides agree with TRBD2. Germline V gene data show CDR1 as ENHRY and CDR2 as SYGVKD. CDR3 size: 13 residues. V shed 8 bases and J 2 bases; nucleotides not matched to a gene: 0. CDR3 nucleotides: TGTGCCATCCGGGGGGCTGGGGCCAACGTCCTGACTTTC. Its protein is CAIRGAGANVLTF.

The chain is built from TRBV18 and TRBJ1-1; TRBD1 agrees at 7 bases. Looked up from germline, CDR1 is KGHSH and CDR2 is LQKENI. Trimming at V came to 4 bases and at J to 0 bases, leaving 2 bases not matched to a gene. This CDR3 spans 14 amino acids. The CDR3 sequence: CASSQGQVNTEAFF. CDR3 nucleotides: TGTGCCAGCTCACAAGGACAGGTGAACACTGAAGCTTTCTTT.

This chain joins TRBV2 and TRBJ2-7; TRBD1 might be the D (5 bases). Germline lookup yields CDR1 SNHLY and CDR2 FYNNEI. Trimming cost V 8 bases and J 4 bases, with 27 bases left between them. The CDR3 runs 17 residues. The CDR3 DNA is TGTGCCAGCGTGTGGGGCTCAGACAGATGGGTTCCGTACGAGCAGTACTTC. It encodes CASVWGSDRWVPYEQYF. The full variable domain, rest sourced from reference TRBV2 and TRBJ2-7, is EPEVTQTPSHQVTQMGQEVILRCVPISNHLYFYWYRQILGQKVEFLVSFYNNEISEKSEIFDDQFSVERPDGSNFTLKIRSTKLEDSAMYFCASVWGSDRWVPYEQYFGPGTRLTVT.